This TCR beta chain was captured by sequencing in a study of shared clonotypes between healthy human individuals. V shed 8 bases, J shed 3 bases, and the junction held 13 bases outside the gene matches. Germline values: CDR1 SEHNR, CDR2 FQNEAQ (reference sequence). The CDR3 is made up of 15 amino acids. Assay used: immunoSEQ multiplex PCR; TCRdb lists only in-frame clones, some missing. The sample carries about 2,500,000 clones, roughly 92% recorded once. This clone was seen a single time. This clonotype was sampled from a young man in good health. V gene TRBV7-9 combines with J gene TRBJ2-7, with 7 bases identical to TRBD2. The sequencing input was naive CD4+ T cells sorted from blood. Specified subset: CD45RA+ positively selected. The CDR3 protein is CASSLGGSKVYEQYF. The DNA of the CDR3 is TGTGCCAGCTCCCTAGGCGGGAGTAAGGTCTACGAGCAGTACTTC.